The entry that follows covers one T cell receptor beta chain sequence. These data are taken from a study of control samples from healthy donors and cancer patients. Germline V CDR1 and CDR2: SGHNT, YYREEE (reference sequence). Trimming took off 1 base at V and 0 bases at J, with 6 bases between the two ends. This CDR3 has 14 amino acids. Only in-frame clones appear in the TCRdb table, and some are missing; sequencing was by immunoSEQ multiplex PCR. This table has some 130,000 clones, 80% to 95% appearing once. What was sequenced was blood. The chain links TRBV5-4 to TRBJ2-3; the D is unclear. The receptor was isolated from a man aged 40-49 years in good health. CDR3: CASSLTTSTDTQYF. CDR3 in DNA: TGTGCCAGCAGCTTGACAACTAGCACAGATACGCAGTATTTT.